The 14 T cell receptor beta chains in this list originate from one sample, sequenced in a study of blood T cell repertoires in COVID-19. Profiling relied on immunoSEQ multiplex PCR, and the TCRdb table lists in-frame clones only, not all of them. Seen here are 300,000 to 400,000 clones, roughly 86% observed once, and the top ten hold around 9.9%. Sequencing was carried out using peripheral blood. The receptors come from a young man with COVID-19, enrolled during active disease.

The J gene is TRBJ2-4, the V gene TRBV12-5, with D unclear. Per germline, CDR1 LGHNT and CDR2 FRNRAP. This CDR3 is 14 amino acids long. Between the trimmed V and J ends, which lost 2 bases and 6 bases, there was a span of 11 bases. The CDR3 here is CASGLWPNINIQYF. The CDR3 DNA sequence: TGTGCTAGTGGTTTGTGGCCGAACATAAACATTCAGTACTTC.

The chain uses TRBV7-2 and TRBJ2-7, with 12 bases identical to TRBD2. This CDR3 spans 16 amino acids. The germline V gene has CDR1 SGHTA and CDR2 FQGNSA. V shed 5 bases, J shed 2 bases, and the junction held 7 bases outside the gene matches. This chain's CDR3 is CASSQYPSGRAYEQYF. Written as DNA, the CDR3 is TGTGCCAGCAGCCAGTACCCTAGCGGGAGGGCCTACGAGCAGTACTTC.

The J gene is TRBJ2-1, the V gene TRBV7-2, with D possibly matching TRBD2 (5 bases). Trimming pared 1 base from V and 6 bases from J, leaving 10 bases between. The germline CDR1 and CDR2 sequences are SGHTA and FQGNSA. The CDR3 is 14 amino acids. The CDR3 DNA reads as TGTGCCAGCAGCTTAGGGCTAGCAGCCAATGAGCAGTTCTTC. Translation gives CASSLGLAANEQFF.

The V call is TRBV14, the J call TRBJ1-3, with a tentative D call TRBD1 (6 bases). Per the germline V gene, CDR1 is SGHDN and CDR2 is FVKESK. With 1 base removed from V and 0 bases from J, the gap between germline ends came to 7 bases. The CDR3 loop spans 15 amino acids. For the CDR3, the DNA is TGTGCCAGCAGCCAAGCAGGGGTCTCTGGAAACACCATATATTTT. Its protein product is CASSQAGVSGNTIYF.

The V and J genes are TRBV2 and TRBJ1-2; D uncertain. The CDR3 extends over 16 amino acids. Between the trimmed V and J ends, which lost 7 bases and 1 base, there was a span of 19 bases. CDR1 SNHLY and CDR2 FYNNEI come from the germline V gene. The CDR3 DNA follows: TGTGCCAGCATCCCCATAGGTCCACGAGGTAACTATGGCTACACCTTC. This sequence encodes CASIPIGPRGNYGYTF. Using reference TRBV2 and TRBJ1-2 for the parts outside the CDR3, the full variable domain is EPEVTQTPSHQVTQMGQEVILRCVPISNHLYFYWYRQILGQKVEFLVSFYNNEISEKSEIFDDQFSVERPDGSNFTLKIRSTKLEDSAMYFCASIPIGPRGNYGYTFGSGTRLTVV.

This clone has only one observation. The chain joins TRBV24-1 to TRBJ2-2; D is uncertain. The CDR3 has 12 amino acids. Germline lookup yields CDR1 KGHDR and CDR2 SFDVKD. The V and J ends lost 8 bases and 6 bases respectively, with 9 bases between them. CDR3 nucleotide sequence: TGTGCCACCACAGTGAGGTCCGGGGAGCTGTTTTTT. Protein sequence: CATTVRSGELFF.

This chain links TRBV4-3 with TRBJ1-6; D unclear. The CDR3 covers 17 residues. Germline CDR1 is LGHNA and CDR2 is YSLEER. Trimming pared 0 bases from V and 0 bases from J, leaving 9 bases between. CDR3 coding DNA: TGCGCCAGCAGCCAAGAATTTAGGAGCTCCTATAATTCACCCCTCCACTTT. Protein sequence: CASSQEFRSSYNSPLHF.

The CDR3 nucleotides are TGTGCCACCAGTGATCACAGGCCCCCGAATGAGCAGTTCTTC. It encodes CATSDHRPPNEQFF. The chain combines TRBV24-1 with TRBJ2-1; D is possibly TRBD1 (5 bases). The CDR3 sequence is 14 residues long. CDR1 is KGHDR and CDR2 is SFDVKD in the germline V gene. V was shortened by 3 bases and J by 7 bases, with 12 bases between the two germline ends.

The V gene is TRBV5-1, the J gene TRBJ1-2; D is unresolved. Germline V gives CDR1 SGHRS, CDR2 YFSETQ. V was cut by 2 bases and J by 8 bases, with 13 bases left in between. The CDR3 runs 13 residues. DNA of the CDR3: TGCGCCAGCAGCTTTACCCCGGAGGGCGGCTACACCTTC. Protein product: CASSFTPEGGYTF.

This chain uses TRBV5-6 with TRBJ2-5; possibly TRBD2 for D (6 bases). The CDR3 sequence is 12 residues long. Germline-derived CDR1 and CDR2 are SGHDT and YYEEEE. The V end lost 3 bases, the J end lost 11 bases, and 14 bases lay between the germline ends. The CDR3 region is CASSSFGRGQYF. DNA for the CDR3: TGTGCCAGCAGCTCATTCGGACGGGGGCAGTACTTC.

The V call is TRBV7-9, the J call TRBJ1-2, with 7 bases aligning to TRBD1. Germline CDR1 reads SEHNR; CDR2 reads FQNEAQ (reference sequence). This CDR3 contains 14 residues. Trimming at V came to 5 bases and at J to 2 bases, leaving 5 bases not matched to a gene. The CDR3 loop is CASSPGQTNYGYTF. DNA of the CDR3: TGTGCCAGCAGCCCGGGACAGACGAACTATGGCTACACCTTC.

The genes are TRBV18 and TRBJ1-4; D is ambiguous. This CDR3 region has 16 residues. Trimming removed 2 bases at V and 0 bases at J, with 10 bases between. The germline V gene has CDR1 KGHSH and CDR2 LQKENI. CDR3 nucleotides: TGTGCCAGCTCACCAATTGTACCGGCAACTAATGAAAAACTGTTTTTT. Encoded protein: CASSPIVPATNEKLFF.

This chain joins TRBV29-1 and TRBJ1-3; no clear D gene. CDR1 SQVTM and CDR2 ANQGSEA come from the germline V gene. The CDR3 has 11 amino acids. V was clipped by 6 bases and J by 3 bases, with 6 bases between them. DNA for the CDR3: TGCAGCGTCGCCAGTGGAAACACCATATATTTT. It codes for CSVASGNTIYF. The variable domain in full, with the rest retrieved from reference TRBV29-1 and TRBJ1-3, is SAVISQKPSRDICQRGTSLTIQCQVDSQVTMMFWYRQQPGQSLTLIATANQGSEATYESGFVIDKFPISRPNLTFSTLTVSNMSPEDSSIYLCSVASGNTIYFGEGSWLTVV.

The chain is built from TRBV18 and TRBJ1-5; 10 positions agree with TRBD1. The trim removed 3 bases at V and 4 bases at J, leaving 3 bases unmatched. Germline V gene data show CDR1 as KGHSH and CDR2 as LQKENI. The CDR3 is 15 amino acids. The CDR3 sequence: CASSPPGQGNQPQHF. The CDR3 DNA is TGTGCCAGCTCACCCCCGGGACAGGGGAATCAGCCCCAGCATTTT.